Below, 17 T cell receptor beta chains from the same sample are listed, as sequenced in a study of blood T cell repertoires in COVID-19. Sequenced by immunoSEQ multiplex PCR; TCRdb stores in-frame clones only, minus some. The sample yields about 180,000 clones, 70% to 90% seen once. Sequenced material: peripheral blood. These receptors were taken from a man between 50 and 59 years old with active or convalescent COVID-19.

V is TRBV5-1 and J is TRBJ1-2, with 8 bases identical to TRBD1. The germline V gene has CDR1 SGHRS and CDR2 YFSETQ. CDR3 length equals 13 residues. The V and J ends lost 4 bases and 8 bases, in that order; junction bases with no gene match: 7. The CDR3 sequence is CASSQTGDGGYTF. The DNA of the CDR3 is TGCGCCAGCAGCCAGACAGGGGACGGGGGCTACACCTTC.

The rearrangement uses TRBV7-6 and TRBJ2-3, with D possibly matching TRBD2 (6 bases). In germline, CDR1 is SGHVS, CDR2 FNYEAQ. V dropped 3 bases and J dropped 4 bases, with 11 bases sitting between them. CDR3 length: 14 amino acids. The CDR3 is CASSFLGEADTQYF. CDR3 coding DNA: TGTGCCAGCAGCTTCTTGGGGGAGGCAGATACGCAGTATTTT. The variable domain in full, with the rest retrieved from reference TRBV7-6 and TRBJ2-3, is GAGVSQSPRYKVTKRGQDVALRCDPISGHVSLYWYRQALGQGPEFLTYFNYEAQQDKSGLPNDRFSAERPEGSISTLTIQRTEQRDSAMYRCASSFLGEADTQYFGPGTRLTVL.

This chain connects TRBV30 to TRBJ1-4; no clear D gene. Trimming removed 1 base at V and 8 bases at J, with 8 bases between. CDR3 length: 12 amino acids. Germline V gene lookup returns CDR1 GTSNPN and CDR2 SVGIG (reference sequence). CDR3 sequence: CAWSGYQEKLFF. DNA of the CDR3: TGTGCCTGGAGTGGTTATCAGGAAAAACTGTTTTTT.

The chain joins TRBV6-6 to TRBJ2-7, with TRBD1 matching over 11 bases. V was clipped by 6 bases and J by 3 bases; unmatched bases: 4. This CDR3 comprises 14 residues. Germline loops: CDR1 MNHNY, CDR2 SVGAGI (reference sequence). CDR3 residues: CASSRDRGFYEQYF. The DNA for the CDR3 is TGTGCCAGCAGCCGGGACAGGGGGTTCTACGAGCAGTACTTC.

The CDR3 DNA sequence: TGTGCCAGCAGCTCGAGCGGGACGTGGGAGACCCAGTACTTC. This sequence encodes CASSSSGTWETQYF. The chain recombines TRBV5-4 with TRBJ2-5; 7 bases match TRBD2. This CDR3 comprises 14 residues. V gave up 3 bases and J gave up 5 bases; unmatched junction bases: 7. Germline lookup yields CDR1 SGHNT and CDR2 YYREEE (reference sequence).

The chain recombines TRBV5-1 with TRBJ2-7; 7 bases line up with TRBD1. This CDR3 contains 14 residues. The germline V gene has CDR1 SGHRS and CDR2 YFSETQ. V dropped 4 bases and J dropped 2; count of bases not matched to a gene: 6. CDR3 amino acids: CASSGTGATYEQYF. CDR3 nucleotide sequence: TGCGCCAGCAGCGGAACAGGGGCCACCTACGAGCAGTACTTC.

V usage is TRBV19 and J usage is TRBJ2-5; the match to TRBD1 covers 8 bases. The germline V gene encodes CDR1 LNHDA and CDR2 SQIVND (reference sequence). The CDR3 length is 13 residues. The trim removed 5 bases at V and 5 bases at J, leaving 4 bases unmatched. CDR3 coding DNA: TGTGCCAGTAGTTCGACAGGGGTTGAGACCCAGTACTTC. This sequence encodes CASSSTGVETQYF.

The CDR3 nucleotides are TGTGCCAGCTCCACGCAGGCGAACAATGAGCAGTTCTTC. Protein product: CASSTQANNEQFF. The gene calls are TRBV18 and TRBJ2-1; D is ambiguous. The CDR3 is 13 residues long. The V gene's germline CDR1 is KGHSH and CDR2 LQKENI. V lost 6 bases and J lost 5, with 11 bases in between.

V is TRBV6-5 and J is TRBJ2-7; 8 nucleotides align to TRBD1. The CDR3 totals 15 residues. J lost 4 bases, V lost 6 bases, and 11 bases had no gene match. Germline V CDR1 and CDR2: MNHEY, SVGAGI. The CDR3 sequence is CASRPSQGARYEQYF. The CDR3 DNA reads as TGTGCCAGCAGGCCAAGTCAGGGGGCTCGTTACGAGCAGTACTTC.

This clone was seen a few times. V usage is TRBV4-3 and J usage is TRBJ1-4, with TRBD1 matching 7 bases. The CDR3 extends over 15 amino acids. Trimming cost V 5 bases and J 0 bases; bases outside gene matches: 3. Germline V gene lookup returns CDR1 LGHNA and CDR2 YSLEER. Here the CDR3 reads CASSMDRTTNEKLFF. The CDR3 DNA reads as TGCGCCAGCAGCATGGACAGGACAACTAATGAAAAACTGTTTTTT.

The rearrangement joins TRBV5-4 to TRBJ2-6, with TRBD1 matching over 7 bases. The CDR3 loop spans 17 amino acids. The ends lost 4 bases at V and 0 bases at J; junction bases unmatched: 7. CDR1 is SGHNT, CDR2 YYREEE, per germline (reference sequence). The CDR3 DNA is TGTGCCAGCAGCGGGGGACAGTCGCCCTCTGGGGCCAACGTCCTGACTTTC. Protein product: CASSGGQSPSGANVLTF.

The chain uses TRBV4-3 and TRBJ1-2, with 10 bases identical to TRBD1. The CDR3 totals 14 residues. Trimming cost V 3 bases and J 8 bases; bases outside gene matches: 6. Germline V lookup: CDR1 LGHNA, CDR2 YSLEER. The CDR3 DNA follows: TGCGCCAGCAGCCAGTTACGGACAGGGGGAGGCTACACCTTC. This gives the protein CASSQLRTGGGYTF.

CDR3 in amino acids: CASSFGTNYGYTF. The CDR3 DNA sequence: TGCGCCAGCAGCTTCGGGACAAACTATGGCTACACCTTC. The rearrangement joins TRBV5-1 to TRBJ1-2; the D gene is possibly TRBD1 (6 bases). The CDR3 spans 13 residues. Trimming stripped 2 bases from V and 2 bases from J, with 7 bases between. CDR1 is SGHRS, CDR2 YFSETQ, per germline.

The chain joins TRBV4-2 to TRBJ1-5; no reliable D call. The CDR3 spans 15 residues. Germline-derived CDR1 and CDR2 are LGHNA and YNFKEQ. The V gene lost 0 bases and the J gene lost 7 bases, with 13 bases spanning the gap. In DNA form, the CDR3 reads TGTGCCAGCAGCCAAGATACGGGAACCCACCAGCCCCAGCATTTT. This codes for CASSQDTGTHQPQHF.

The chain has TRBV3-1 (or the pseudogene TRBV3-2) and TRBJ1-2; no reliable D call. The CDR3 totals 13 residues. CDR1 is LGHDT and CDR2 is YNNKEL in the germline V gene (reference sequence). The ends were cut back, 2 bases at V and 4 bases at J, with 8 bases in the middle. The CDR3 DNA is TGTGCCAGCAGCCAAACCGAGGCCTATGGCTACACCTTC. This sequence encodes CASSQTEAYGYTF.

The gene calls are TRBV19 and TRBJ2-5; 7 positions match TRBD2. CDR1 and CDR2 from the germline V gene are LNHDA and SQIVND (reference sequence). With V trimmed by 4 bases and J by 4 bases, 3 bases remained unmatched. The CDR3 loop spans 13 amino acids. The CDR3 coding sequence is TGTGCCAGTAGTAGGTGGGAGGGAGAGACCCAGTACTTC. Amino acids: CASSRWEGETQYF.

The V call is TRBV5-1, the J call TRBJ1-3, with TRBD1 matching 7 bases. The germline V gene has CDR1 SGHRS and CDR2 YFSETQ. This CDR3 is built from 16 residues. V lost 4 bases to trimming and J lost 0 bases; unmatched junction nucleotides: 7. In DNA form, the CDR3 reads TGCGCCAGCAGCGGGGCGACAGGGACCTCTGGAAACACCATATATTTT. Translation gives CASSGATGTSGNTIYF. Using reference TRBV5-1 and TRBJ1-3 for the parts outside the CDR3, the full variable domain is KAGVTQTPRYLIKTRGQQVTLSCSPISGHRSVSWYQQTPGQGLQFLFEYFSETQRNKGNFPGRFSGRQFSNSRSEMNVSTLELGDSALYLCASSGATGTSGNTIYFGEGSWLTVV.